This T cell receptor (beta chain) comes out of a study of cytomegalovirus exposure and HLA in healthy donors. In this sample, this clone turned up a few times. Its antigen remains unknown. Study outcomes and limitations: The study flagged about 150 TCR beta chains as cytomegalovirus-associated.

The PCR used 60 Vbeta and 13 Jbeta primers. Clones were read by immunoSEQ multiplex PCR, and TCRdb kept only the in-frame ones, dropping some. Of about 160,000 clones detected, under 90% appear once; the ten largest clones hold 1.5% to 2.5%. Material: PBMCs. The TCR was taken from a young man in good health and CMV-seronegative.

CDR3 sequence reads: CASSLSDTGELFF. Written as DNA, the CDR3 is TGCGCCAGCAGCTTATCAGATACCGGGGAGCTGTTTTTT. The J gene is TRBJ2-2, the V gene TRBV5-1; D unclear. V shed 2 bases and J shed 5 bases, with 7 bases lying between them. CDR3 size: 13 residues. Germline V gene sequence: CDR1 SGHRS, CDR2 YFSETQ.